This TCR beta chain was identified in a study of control samples from healthy donors and cancer patients. The assay was immunoSEQ multiplex PCR, and TCRdb's table has in-frame clones only and misses some. The sample has about 130,000 clones, around 94% seen once; the top ten hold 11% to 15%. The CDR3 extends over 15 amino acids. Per germline, CDR1 SGHNT and CDR2 YYREEE (reference sequence). Trimming removed 1 base from V and 2 bases from J; junction bases left unmatched: 2. Sequenced material: PBMCs. The receptor was isolated from a man aged 55 to 69 with colorectal cancer. The rearrangement joins TRBV5-4 to TRBJ2-3, with 9 bases fitting TRBD2. In DNA form, the CDR3 reads TGTGCCAGCAGCTTGTCTAGCGGGGACACAGATACGCAGTATTTT. It translates to CASSLSSGDTDTQYF.